The 11 T cell receptor beta chains listed next were all sequenced from one sample in a study of OX40 agonist ivuxolimab in advanced cancers. Clones were read by immunoSEQ multiplex PCR, and TCRdb kept only the in-frame ones, dropping some. Counted here are around 63,000 clones, more than 80% occurring once; the ten biggest clones make up under 14%. The source material was CD4+ or CD8+ T cells sorted from blood, sampled in a trial of the OX40 agonist ivuxolimab. The origin of the receptors is an adult with an advanced solid tumor such as melanoma, head and neck, liver or kidney cancer.

This chain links TRBV28 with TRBJ2-7, with D possibly matching TRBD1 (6 bases). The ends were cut back, 2 bases at V and 4 bases at J, with 12 bases in the middle. CDR3 length: 14 residues. Germline values: CDR1 MDHEN, CDR2 SYDVKM. The CDR3 DNA reads TGTGCCAGCAGTTTAGTGGGACACAAATACGAGCAGTACTTC. Protein sequence: CASSLVGHKYEQYF.

The V and J genes are TRBV5-1 and TRBJ2-7, with D perhaps assigned TRBD1 or TRBD2 (5 bases each). V was clipped by 0 bases and J by 2 bases, with 12 bases between them. The germline V gene encodes CDR1 SGHRS and CDR2 YFSETQ. This CDR3 is built from 15 residues. CDR3 nucleotide sequence: TGCGCCAGCAGCTTGGAGACGGGGCCCACCTACGAGCAGTACTTC. This encodes CASSLETGPTYEQYF.

V usage is TRBV19 and J usage is TRBJ1-5, with a possible D match to TRBD1 (6 bases). CDR1 is LNHDA and CDR2 is SQIVND in the germline V gene (reference sequence). V was clipped by 9 bases and J by 4 bases, with 16 bases between them. The CDR3 is made up of 14 amino acids. CDR3 in amino acids: CARTQGRWNQPQHF. The CDR3, as DNA: TGTGCCAGAACCCAGGGGCGTTGGAATCAGCCCCAGCATTTT.

The rearrangement uses TRBV4-1 and TRBJ1-2; TRBD1 matches 8 bases. This CDR3 comprises 13 residues. The V and J ends lost 5 bases and 4 bases, in that order; junction bases with no gene match: 3. The V gene's germline CDR1 is MGHRA and CDR2 YSYEKL. In DNA, the CDR3 is TGCGCCAGCAGCGGGGGACAGGTCTATGGCTACACCTTC. Protein: CASSGGQVYGYTF.

This chain connects TRBV18 to TRBJ2-4; a possible D gene is TRBD1 (6 bases). Trimming left V 3 bases short and J 7 bases short, with 13 bases between. The CDR3 loop spans 14 amino acids. CDR1 and CDR2 (germline): KGHSH, LQKENI. CDR3 nucleotides: TGTGCCAGCTCACCCCAACGACAGGTTAACATTCAGTACTTC. As protein: CASSPQRQVNIQYF.

This chain connects TRBV9 to TRBJ1-2, with TRBD1 as a possible D gene (5 bases). CDR1 is SGDLS and CDR2 is YYNGEE in the germline V gene. The ends were cut back, 4 bases at V and 3 bases at J, with 13 bases in the middle. This CDR3 contains 14 residues. The CDR3: CASSLQVTDYGYTF. CDR3 sequence (DNA): TGTGCCAGCAGCCTACAGGTCACGGACTATGGCTACACCTTC. Drawing the rest from reference TRBV9 and TRBJ1-2, the complete variable domain is DSGVTQTPKHLITATGQRVTLRCSPRSGDLSVYWYQQSLDQGLQFLIQYYNGEERAKGNILERFSAQQFPDLHSELNLSSLELGDSALYFCASSLQVTDYGYTFGSGTRLTVV.

This clone was detected a few times. V gene TRBV6-1 combines with J gene TRBJ2-7; TRBD1 agrees at 7 bases. The germline V gene has CDR1 MNHNS and CDR2 SASEGT. Trimming removed 5 bases from V and 3 bases from J; junction bases left unmatched: 10. The CDR3 totals 15 residues. The DNA for the CDR3 is TGTGCCAGCAGTTTTGCCGAGACAGGGATCTACGAGCAGTACTTC. It encodes CASSFAETGIYEQYF.

The chain has TRBV11-2 and TRBJ2-2, with D possibly matching TRBD1 (6 bases). CDR1 is SGHAT, CDR2 FQNNGV, per germline. CDR3 size: 13 residues. Trimming removed 5 bases from V and 6 bases from J, with 10 bases in between. The CDR3 sequence is CASSPRGSGELFF. DNA for the CDR3: TGTGCCAGCAGCCCAAGGGGGTCCGGGGAGCTGTTTTTT. The entire variable domain, with the rest obtained from reference TRBV11-2 and TRBJ2-2, is as follows: EAGVAQSPRYKIIEKRQSVAFWCNPISGHATLYWYQQILGQGPKLLIQFQNNGVVDDSQLPKDRFSAERLKGVDSTLKIQPAKLEDSAVYLCASSPRGSGELFFGEGSRLTVL.

The chain combines TRBV23-1 with TRBJ1-2, with 9 nucleotides matching TRBD1. TRBV23-1 is an ORF, and what it does is uncertain. Trimming took 0 bases from V and 4 from J; bases not matched to a gene: 6. The CDR3 extends over 16 amino acids. CDR3 region: CASSQSRDRASYGYTF. Here the CDR3 DNA reads TGCGCCAGCAGTCAATCCCGGGACAGGGCAAGCTATGGCTACACCTTC.

The gene calls are TRBV4-1 and TRBJ2-7; the D is unclear. Trimming removed 1 base from V and 2 bases from J, with 15 bases in between. This CDR3 is 16 amino acids long. In germline, CDR1 is MGHRA, CDR2 YSYEKL. The CDR3 DNA is TGCGCCAGCAGCCAAGGGACCGGGCCCACCCCCTACGAGCAGTACTTC. Its protein product is CASSQGTGPTPYEQYF.

The chain couples TRBV5-1 to TRBJ2-2; 14 positions match TRBD2. V trimming: 1 base; J trimming: 4 bases; junction bases outside the gene matches: 3. This CDR3 is 17 amino acids long. CDR1 and CDR2 (germline): SGHRS, YFSETQ. For the CDR3, the DNA is TGCGCCAGCAGCTTGACCGGACTAGCGGGAGGCACCGGGGAGCTGTTTTTT. This translates into CASSLTGLAGGTGELFF. The full variable domain, rest sourced from reference TRBV5-1 and TRBJ2-2, is KAGVTQTPRYLIKTRGQQVTLSCSPISGHRSVSWYQQTPGQGLQFLFEYFSETQRNKGNFPGRFSGRQFSNSRSEMNVSTLELGDSALYLCASSLTGLAGGTGELFFGEGSRLTVL.